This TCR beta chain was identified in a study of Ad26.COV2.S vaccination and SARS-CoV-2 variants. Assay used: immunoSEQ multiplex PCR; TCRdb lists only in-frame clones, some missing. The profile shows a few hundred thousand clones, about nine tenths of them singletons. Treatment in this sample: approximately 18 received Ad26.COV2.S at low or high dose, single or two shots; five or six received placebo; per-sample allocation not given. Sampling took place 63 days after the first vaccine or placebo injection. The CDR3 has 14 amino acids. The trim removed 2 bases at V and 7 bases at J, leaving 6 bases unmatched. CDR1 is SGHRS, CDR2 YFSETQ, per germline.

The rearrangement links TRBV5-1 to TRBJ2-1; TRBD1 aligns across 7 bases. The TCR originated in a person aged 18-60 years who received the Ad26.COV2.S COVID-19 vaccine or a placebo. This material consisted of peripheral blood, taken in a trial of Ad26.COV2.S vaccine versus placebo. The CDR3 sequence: CASSFSTGVNEQFF. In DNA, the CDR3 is TGCGCCAGCAGCTTTTCTACAGGGGTGAATGAGCAGTTCTTC.